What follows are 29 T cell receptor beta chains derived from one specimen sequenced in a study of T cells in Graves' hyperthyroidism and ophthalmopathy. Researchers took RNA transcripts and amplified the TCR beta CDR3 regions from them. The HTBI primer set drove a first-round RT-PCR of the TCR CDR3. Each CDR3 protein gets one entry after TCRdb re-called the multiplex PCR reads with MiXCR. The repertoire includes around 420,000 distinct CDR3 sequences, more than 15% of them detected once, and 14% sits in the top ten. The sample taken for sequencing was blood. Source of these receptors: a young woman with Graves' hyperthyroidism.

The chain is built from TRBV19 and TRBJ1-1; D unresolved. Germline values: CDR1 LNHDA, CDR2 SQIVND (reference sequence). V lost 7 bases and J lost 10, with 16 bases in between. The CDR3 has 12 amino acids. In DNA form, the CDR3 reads TGTGCCAGTACCGTGGGATTAGGAGGAGCTTTCTTT. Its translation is CASTVGLGGAFF.

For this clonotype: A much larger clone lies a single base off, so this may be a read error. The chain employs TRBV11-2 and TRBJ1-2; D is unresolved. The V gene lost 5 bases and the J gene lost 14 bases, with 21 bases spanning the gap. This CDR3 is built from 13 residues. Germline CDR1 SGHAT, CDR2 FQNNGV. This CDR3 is CASSTRPRPERTF. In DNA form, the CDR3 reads TGTGCCAGCAGCACCCGGCCCCGACCTGAAAGAACCTTC.

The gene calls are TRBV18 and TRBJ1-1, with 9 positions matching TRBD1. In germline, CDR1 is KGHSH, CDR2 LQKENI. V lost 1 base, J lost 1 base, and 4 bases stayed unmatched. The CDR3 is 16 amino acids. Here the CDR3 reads CASSPRDRVKNTEAFF. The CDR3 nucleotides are TGTGCCAGCTCACCACGGGACAGGGTTAAGAACACTGAAGCTTTCTTT. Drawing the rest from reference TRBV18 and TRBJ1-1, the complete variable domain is NAGVMQNPRHLVRRRGQEARLRCSPMKGHSHVYWYRQLPEEGLKFMVYLQKENIIDESGMPKERFSAEFPKEGPSILRIQQVVRGDSAAYFCASSPRDRVKNTEAFFGQGTRLTVV.

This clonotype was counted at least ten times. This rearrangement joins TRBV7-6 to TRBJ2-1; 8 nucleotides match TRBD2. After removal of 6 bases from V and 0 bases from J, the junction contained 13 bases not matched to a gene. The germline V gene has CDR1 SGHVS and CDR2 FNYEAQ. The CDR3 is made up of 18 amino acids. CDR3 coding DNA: TGTGCCAGCAGAACCGAGGTAGCGGGACCCAGCTCCTACAATGAGCAGTTCTTC. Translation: CASRTEVAGPSSYNEQFF.

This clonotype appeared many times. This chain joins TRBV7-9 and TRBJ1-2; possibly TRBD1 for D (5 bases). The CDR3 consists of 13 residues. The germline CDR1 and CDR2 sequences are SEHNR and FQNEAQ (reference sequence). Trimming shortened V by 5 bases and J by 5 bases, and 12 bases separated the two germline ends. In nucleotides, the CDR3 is TGTGCCAGCAGCATCGGGACTGCTTATGGCTACACCTTC. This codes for CASSIGTAYGYTF.

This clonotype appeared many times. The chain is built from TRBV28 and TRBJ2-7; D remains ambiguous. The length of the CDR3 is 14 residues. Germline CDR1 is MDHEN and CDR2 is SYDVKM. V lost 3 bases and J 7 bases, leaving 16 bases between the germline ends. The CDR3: CASSFVRPPGEQYF. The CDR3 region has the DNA TGTGCCAGCAGTTTTGTCCGCCCTCCTGGTGAGCAGTACTTC.

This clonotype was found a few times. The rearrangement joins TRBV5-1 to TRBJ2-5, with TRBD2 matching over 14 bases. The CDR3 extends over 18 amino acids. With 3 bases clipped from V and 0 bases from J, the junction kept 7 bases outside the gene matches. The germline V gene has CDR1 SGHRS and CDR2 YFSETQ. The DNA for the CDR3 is TGCGCCAGCAGCTACGGGACTAGCGGGGGCCTGTACCAAGAGACCCAGTACTTC. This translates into CASSYGTSGGLYQETQYF.

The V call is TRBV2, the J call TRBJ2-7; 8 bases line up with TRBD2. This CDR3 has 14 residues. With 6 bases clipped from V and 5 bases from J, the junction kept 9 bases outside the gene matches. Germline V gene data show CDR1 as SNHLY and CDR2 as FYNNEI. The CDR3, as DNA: TGTGCCAGCAGCTTTAGCGGGATCGGGAACGAGCAGTACTTC. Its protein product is CASSFSGIGNEQYF.

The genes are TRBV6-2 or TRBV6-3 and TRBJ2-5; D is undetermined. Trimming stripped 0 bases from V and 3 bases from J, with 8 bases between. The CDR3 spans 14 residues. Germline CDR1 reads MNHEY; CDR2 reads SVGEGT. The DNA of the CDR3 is TGTGCCAGCAGTTACTCGCACGGAAAAGAGACCCAGTACTTC. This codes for CASSYSHGKETQYF.

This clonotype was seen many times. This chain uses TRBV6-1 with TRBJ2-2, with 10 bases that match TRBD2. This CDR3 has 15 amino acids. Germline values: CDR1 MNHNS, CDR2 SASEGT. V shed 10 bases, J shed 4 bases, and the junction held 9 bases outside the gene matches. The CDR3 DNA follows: TGTGCCACTCTAACTAGCGGGGATGGCACCGGGGAGCTGTTTTTT. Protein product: CATLTSGDGTGELFF.

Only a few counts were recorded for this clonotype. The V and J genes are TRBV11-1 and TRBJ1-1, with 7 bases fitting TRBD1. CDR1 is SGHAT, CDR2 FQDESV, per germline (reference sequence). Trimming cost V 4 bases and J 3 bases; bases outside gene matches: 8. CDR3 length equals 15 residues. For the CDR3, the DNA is TGTGCCAGCAGCTACGGACAGGAGGGGGACACTGAAGCTTTCTTT. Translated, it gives CASSYGQEGDTEAFF. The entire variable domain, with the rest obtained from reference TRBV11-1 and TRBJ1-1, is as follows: EAEVAQSPRYKITEKSQAVAFWCDPISGHATLYWYRQILGQGPELLVQFQDESVVDDSQLPKDRFSAERLKGVDSTLKIQPAELGDSAMYLCASSYGQEGDTEAFFGQGTRLTVV.

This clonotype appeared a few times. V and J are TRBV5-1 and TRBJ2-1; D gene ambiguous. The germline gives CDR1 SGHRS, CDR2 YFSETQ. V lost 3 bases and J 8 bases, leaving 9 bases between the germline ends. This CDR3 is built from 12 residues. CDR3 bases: TGCGCCAGCAGCTCCCGATGGGATGAGCAGTTCTTC. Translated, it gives CASSSRWDEQFF. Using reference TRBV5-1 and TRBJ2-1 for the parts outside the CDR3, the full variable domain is KAGVTQTPRYLIKTRGQQVTLSCSPISGHRSVSWYQQTPGQGLQFLFEYFSETQRNKGNFPGRFSGRQFSNSRSEMNVSTLELGDSALYLCASSSRWDEQFFGPGTRLTVL.

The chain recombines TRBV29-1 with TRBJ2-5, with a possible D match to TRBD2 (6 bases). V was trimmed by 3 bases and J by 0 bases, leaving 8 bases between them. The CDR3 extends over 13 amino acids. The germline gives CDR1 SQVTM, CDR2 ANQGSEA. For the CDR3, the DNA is TGCAGCGTTGAGGAGCGGGACCAAGAGACCCAGTACTTC. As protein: CSVEERDQETQYF. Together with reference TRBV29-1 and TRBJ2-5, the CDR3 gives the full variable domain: SAVISQKPSRDICQRGTSLTIQCQVDSQVTMMFWYRQQPGQSLTLIATANQGSEATYESGFVIDKFPISRPNLTFSTLTVSNMSPEDSSIYLCSVEERDQETQYFGPGTRLLVL.

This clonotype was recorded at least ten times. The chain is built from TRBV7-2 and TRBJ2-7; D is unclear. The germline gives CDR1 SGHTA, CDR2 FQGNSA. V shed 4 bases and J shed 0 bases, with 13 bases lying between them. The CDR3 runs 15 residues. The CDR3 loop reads CASSSVSGSSYEQYF. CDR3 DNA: TGTGCCAGCAGCTCCGTCTCTGGAAGCTCCTACGAGCAGTACTTC.

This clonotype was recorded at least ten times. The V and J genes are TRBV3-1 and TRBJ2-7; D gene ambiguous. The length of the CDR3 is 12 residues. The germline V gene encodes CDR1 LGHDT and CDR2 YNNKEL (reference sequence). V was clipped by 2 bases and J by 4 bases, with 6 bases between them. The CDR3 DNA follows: TGTGCCAGCAGCCAATCGACTTACGAGCAGTACTTC. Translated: CASSQSTYEQYF.

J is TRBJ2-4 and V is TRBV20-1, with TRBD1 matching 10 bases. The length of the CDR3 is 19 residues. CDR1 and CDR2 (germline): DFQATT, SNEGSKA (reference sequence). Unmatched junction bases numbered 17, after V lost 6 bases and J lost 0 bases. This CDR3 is CSARTSDRGKIVAKNIQYF. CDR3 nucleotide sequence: TGCAGTGCAAGAACTTCGGACAGGGGGAAGATAGTAGCCAAAAACATTCAGTACTTC.

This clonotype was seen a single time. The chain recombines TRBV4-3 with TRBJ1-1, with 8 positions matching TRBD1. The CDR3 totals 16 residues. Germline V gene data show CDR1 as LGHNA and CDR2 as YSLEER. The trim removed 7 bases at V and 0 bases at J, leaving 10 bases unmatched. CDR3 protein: CASNGGGTGLNTEAFF. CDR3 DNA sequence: TGCGCCAGCAACGGAGGTGGGACAGGATTGAACACTGAAGCTTTCTTT.

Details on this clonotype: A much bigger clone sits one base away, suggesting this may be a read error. The DNA of the CDR3 is TGCAGTGCCCGGGGCCAGGGGGCGGTGGTGACGAACACTGAAGCTTTCTTT. This encodes CSARGQGAVVTNTEAFF. J is TRBJ1-1 and V is TRBV20-1; 8 positions agree with TRBD1. The CDR3 loop spans 17 amino acids. Per the germline V gene, CDR1 is DFQATT and CDR2 is SNEGSKA (reference sequence). After removal of 6 bases from V and 1 base from J, the junction contained 16 bases not matched to a gene.

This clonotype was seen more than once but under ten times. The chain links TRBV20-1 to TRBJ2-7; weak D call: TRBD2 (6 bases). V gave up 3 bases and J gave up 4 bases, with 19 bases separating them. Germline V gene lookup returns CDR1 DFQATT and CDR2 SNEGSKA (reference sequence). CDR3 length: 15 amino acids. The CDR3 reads CSARRRERPPYEQYF. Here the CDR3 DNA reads TGCAGTGCTAGGCGCCGGGAGCGTCCTCCGTACGAGCAGTACTTC.

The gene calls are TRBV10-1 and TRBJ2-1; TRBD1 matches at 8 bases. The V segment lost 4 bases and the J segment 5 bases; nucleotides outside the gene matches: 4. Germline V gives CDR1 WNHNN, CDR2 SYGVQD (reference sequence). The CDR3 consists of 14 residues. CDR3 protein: CASSGTGRDNEQFF. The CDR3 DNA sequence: TGCGCCAGCAGTGGGACAGGGAGAGACAATGAGCAGTTCTTC.

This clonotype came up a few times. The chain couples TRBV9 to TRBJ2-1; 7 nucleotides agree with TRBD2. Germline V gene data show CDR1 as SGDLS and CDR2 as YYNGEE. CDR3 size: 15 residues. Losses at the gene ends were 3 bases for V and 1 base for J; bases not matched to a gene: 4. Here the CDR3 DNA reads TGTGCCAGCAGCGCCGCGGGGGAGTCCTACAATGAGCAGTTCTTC. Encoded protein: CASSAAGESYNEQFF.

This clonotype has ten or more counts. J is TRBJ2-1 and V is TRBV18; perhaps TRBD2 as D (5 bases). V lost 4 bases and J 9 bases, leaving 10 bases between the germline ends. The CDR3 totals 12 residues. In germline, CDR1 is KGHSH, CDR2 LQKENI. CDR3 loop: CASSLKGVEQFF. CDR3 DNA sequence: TGTGCCAGCTCACTCAAGGGAGTTGAGCAGTTCTTC.

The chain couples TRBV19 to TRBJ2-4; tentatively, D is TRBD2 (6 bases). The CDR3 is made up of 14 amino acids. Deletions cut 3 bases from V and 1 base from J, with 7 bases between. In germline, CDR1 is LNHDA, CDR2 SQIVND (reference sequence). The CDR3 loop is CASSIGGAKNIQYF. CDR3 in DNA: TGTGCCAGTAGTATTGGGGGGGCCAAAAACATTCAGTACTTC.

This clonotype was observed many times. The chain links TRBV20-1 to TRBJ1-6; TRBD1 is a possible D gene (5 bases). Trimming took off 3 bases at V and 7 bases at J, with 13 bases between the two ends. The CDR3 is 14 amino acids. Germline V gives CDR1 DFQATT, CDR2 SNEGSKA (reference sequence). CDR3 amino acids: CSARTPRENSPLHF. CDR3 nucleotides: TGCAGTGCTAGGACCCCCAGGGAGAATTCACCCCTCCACTTT.

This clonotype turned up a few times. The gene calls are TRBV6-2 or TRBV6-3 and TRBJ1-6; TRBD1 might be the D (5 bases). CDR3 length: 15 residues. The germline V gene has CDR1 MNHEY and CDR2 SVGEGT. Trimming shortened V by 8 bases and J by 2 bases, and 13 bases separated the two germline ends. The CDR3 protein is CASGTGDAYNSPLHF. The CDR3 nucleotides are TGTGCCAGCGGTACTGGGGACGCCTATAATTCACCCCTCCACTTT.

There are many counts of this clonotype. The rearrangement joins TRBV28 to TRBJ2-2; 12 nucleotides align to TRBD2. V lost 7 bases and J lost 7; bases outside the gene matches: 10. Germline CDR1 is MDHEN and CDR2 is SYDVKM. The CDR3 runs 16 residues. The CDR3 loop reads CASTASGRVPGGELFF. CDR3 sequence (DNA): TGTGCCAGCACCGCTAGCGGGAGGGTCCCCGGCGGGGAGCTGTTTTTT.

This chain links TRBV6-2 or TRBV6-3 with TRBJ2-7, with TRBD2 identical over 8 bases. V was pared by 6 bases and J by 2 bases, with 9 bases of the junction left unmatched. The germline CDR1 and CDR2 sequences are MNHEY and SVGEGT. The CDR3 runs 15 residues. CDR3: CASSYRASGPYEQYF. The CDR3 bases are TGTGCCAGCAGCTACCGGGCTAGCGGGCCCTACGAGCAGTACTTC.

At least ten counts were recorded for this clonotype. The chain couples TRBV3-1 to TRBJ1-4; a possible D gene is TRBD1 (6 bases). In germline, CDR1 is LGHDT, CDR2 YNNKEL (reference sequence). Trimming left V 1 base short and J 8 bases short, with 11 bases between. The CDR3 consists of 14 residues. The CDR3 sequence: CASSQGGAGEKLFF. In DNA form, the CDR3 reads TGTGCCAGCAGCCAAGGGGGGGCTGGCGAAAAACTGTTTTTT.

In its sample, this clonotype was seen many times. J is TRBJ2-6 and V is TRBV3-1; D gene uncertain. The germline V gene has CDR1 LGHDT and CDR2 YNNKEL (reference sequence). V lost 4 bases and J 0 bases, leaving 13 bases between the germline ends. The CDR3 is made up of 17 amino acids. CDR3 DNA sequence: TGTGCCAGCAGCCCCGGCAGCGCGCCCTCTGGGGCCAACGTCCTGACTTTC. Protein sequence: CASSPGSAPSGANVLTF.